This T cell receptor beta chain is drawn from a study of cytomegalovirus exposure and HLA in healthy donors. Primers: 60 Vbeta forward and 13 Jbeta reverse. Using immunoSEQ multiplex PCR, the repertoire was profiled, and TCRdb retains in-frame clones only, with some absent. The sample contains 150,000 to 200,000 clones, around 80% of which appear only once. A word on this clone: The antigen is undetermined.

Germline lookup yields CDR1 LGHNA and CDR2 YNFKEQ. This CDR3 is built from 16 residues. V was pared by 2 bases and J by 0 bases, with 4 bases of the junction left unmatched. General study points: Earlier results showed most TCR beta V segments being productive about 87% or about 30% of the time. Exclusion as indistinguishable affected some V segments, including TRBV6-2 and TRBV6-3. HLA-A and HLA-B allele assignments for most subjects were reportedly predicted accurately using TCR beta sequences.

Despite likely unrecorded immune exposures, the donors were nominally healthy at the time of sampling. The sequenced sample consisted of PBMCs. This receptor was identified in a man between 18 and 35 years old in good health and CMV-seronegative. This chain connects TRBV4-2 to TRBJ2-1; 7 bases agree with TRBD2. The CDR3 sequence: CASSQRERGSYNEQFF. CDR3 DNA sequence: TGTGCCAGCAGCCAACGAGAGCGGGGCTCCTACAATGAGCAGTTCTTC.